The 3 T cell receptor beta chains given below trace back to one sample, sequenced in a study of beta chain features in type 1 diabetes. Isolated RNA was reverse transcribed in full, so expressed TCRB transcripts were sequenced. Only in-frame clones appear in the TCRdb table, and some are missing; sequencing was by immunoSEQ multiplex PCR. Of more than 8,500 clones in the sample, around 82% were seen once. Input material: Tregs from blood. These receptors were obtained from a woman in her late teens or twenties in good health.

V and J are TRBV5-1 and TRBJ2-1; 10 nucleotides line up with TRBD1. V lost 4 bases to trimming and J lost 9 bases; unmatched junction nucleotides: 13. The CDR3 loop spans 16 amino acids. Germline V lookup: CDR1 SGHRS, CDR2 YFSETQ. CDR3 residues: CASSLRGQGYFGEQFF. CDR3 DNA: TGCGCCAGCAGCCTGAGGGGACAGGGGTACTTCGGTGAGCAGTTCTTC.

The rearrangement links TRBV7-9 to TRBJ1-2; D call uncertain. Germline V lookup: CDR1 SEHNR, CDR2 FQNEAQ (reference sequence). This CDR3 spans 14 amino acids. Deletions cut 5 bases from V and 4 bases from J, with 14 bases between. CDR3 sequence reads: CASSTPPPFYGYTF. Here the CDR3 DNA reads TGTGCCAGCAGCACTCCACCACCCTTCTATGGCTACACCTTC.

The chain joins TRBV25-1 to TRBJ2-3, with a weak D call TRBD1 (8 bases). In germline, CDR1 is MGHDK, CDR2 SYGVNS. V lost 4 bases to trimming and J lost 4 bases, with 15 bases between them. CDR3 length equals 15 residues. The CDR3 bases are TGTGCCAGCAGTGCAACAGGGGGGGGTCCAGATACGCAGTATTTT. This encodes CASSATGGGPDTQYF.